The clone carrying this TCR beta chain was detected only once. Its matching antigen is unknown. This sample stems from a study of siplizumab effects on memory and regulatory T cells. Whole-study findings and limits: Naive T cells seemed more diverse than memory cells; they also seemed major alloresponse contributors.

The CDR3 sequence is 13 residues long. Germline V gives CDR1 SGHRS, CDR2 YFSETQ. With 0 bases removed from V and 3 bases from J, the gap between germline ends came to 7 bases. Sequencing used immunoSEQ multiplex PCR; TCRdb keeps in-frame clones, though not all of them. This table holds approximately 48,000 clones, 93% found once. This TCR came from a human donor in good health. Sequencing input: CD8+ T cells sorted from blood. This chain uses TRBV5-1 with TRBJ2-7, with unresolved D. This CDR3 reads CASSLGVNYEQYF. The CDR3 DNA follows: TGCGCCAGCAGCTTGGGGGTCAACTACGAGCAGTACTTC.